The following is a T cell receptor (beta chain) sequence with its context. CDR3 length equals 15 residues. Trimming took off 5 bases at V and 3 bases at J, with 16 bases between the two ends. Germline V lookup: CDR1 LNHDA, CDR2 SQIVND (reference sequence). This sample was taken from a study of blood T cell repertoires in COVID-19. Per the authors' pipeline: Amplification of reference gene primers provided the estimated nucleated cell counts. The assay was immunoSEQ multiplex PCR, and TCRdb's table has in-frame clones only and misses some. Clonal size and the V and J genes are those of that table, whereas D and trimming came from the DNA. The top ten hold 0.63% of the sample, which has 150,000 to 180,000 clones, about 85% seen once.

Input material: peripheral blood. The sequence came from a man between 60 and 75 years old with COVID-19, enrolled during active disease. V gene TRBV19 combines with J gene TRBJ1-1; tentative D call: TRBD1 (6 bases). The CDR3 bases are TGTGCCAGTAGTCCGAGTGACAGGTTGTACACTGAAGCTTTCTTT. This encodes CASSPSDRLYTEAFF.